These 20 T cell receptor beta chains share one sample of origin, sequenced in a study of T cells in Graves' hyperthyroidism and ophthalmopathy. RNA transcripts provided the source from which TCR beta CDR3 regions were amplified. TCR CDR3 regions were first amplified by RT-PCR with HTBI primers. TCRdb reprocessed the multiplex PCR reads via MiXCR and lists one record per CDR3 protein. The sample holds over 350,000 distinct CDR3 sequences, 14% to 15% seen once. The sample consisted of blood. The receptors stem from a man younger than 30 with Graves' ophthalmopathy.

Many counts were recorded for this clonotype. The chain links TRBV5-6 to TRBJ2-5; 9 bases match TRBD1. The CDR3 length is 14 residues. Per the germline V gene, CDR1 is SGHDT and CDR2 is YYEEEE. The ends lost 0 bases at V and 3 bases at J; junction bases unmatched: 0. This chain's CDR3 is CASSLGQGEETQYF. The DNA of the CDR3 is TGTGCCAGCAGCTTGGGACAGGGGGAAGAGACCCAGTACTTC.

This clonotype was counted at least ten times. The rearrangement uses TRBV7-9 and TRBJ1-4, with D possibly being TRBD1 (6 bases). V was shortened by 6 bases and J by 3 bases, with 11 bases between the two germline ends. From germline, CDR1 is SEHNR and CDR2 FQNEAQ (reference sequence). The CDR3 is 14 residues long. The CDR3, as DNA: TGTGCCAGCAGTCCGGACAGACCTAATGAAAAACTGTTTTTT. Translated: CASSPDRPNEKLFF. Drawing the rest from reference TRBV7-9 and TRBJ1-4, the complete variable domain is DTGVSQNPRHKITKRGQNVTFRCDPISEHNRLYWYRQTLGQGPEFLTYFQNEAQLEKSRLLSDRFSAERPKGSFSTLEIQRTEQGDSAMYLCASSPDRPNEKLFFGSGTQLSVL.

This clonotype has ten or more counts. The rearrangement uses TRBV13 and TRBJ2-3, with 9 bases aligning to TRBD1. CDR1 PRHDT and CDR2 FYEKMQ come from the germline V gene (reference sequence). V was clipped by 5 bases and J by 4 bases; unmatched bases: 10. This CDR3 has 16 residues. The CDR3 DNA sequence: TGTGCCAGCAGCCCCCCCCGGGACAGGGCTGCAGATACGCAGTATTTT. Residues: CASSPPRDRAADTQYF.

A word on this clonotype: This sequence may be a read error, since a much larger clone differs from it by one base. The J gene is TRBJ2-7, the V gene TRBV12-3 or TRBV12-4; D is ambiguous. The CDR3 loop spans 14 amino acids. Deletions cut 3 bases from V and 7 bases from J, with 16 bases between. CDR3 protein: CASSLVYREGEQYF. CDR3 DNA: TGTGCCAGCAGTTTGGTCTATAGGGAAGGGGAGCAGTACTTC.

This clonotype has only a few counts. The CDR3 nucleotides read TGTGCCAGCATTGGGACGGCCTCCTACGAGCAGTACTTC. This translates into CASIGTASYEQYF. The chain is built from TRBV6-1 and TRBJ2-7; D tentatively fits TRBD1 or TRBD2 (5 bases each). CDR3 length: 13 amino acids. The germline V gene has CDR1 MNHNS and CDR2 SASEGT. V was cut by 7 bases and J by 0 bases, with 10 bases left in between.

This clonotype was found a few times. The chain links TRBV19 to TRBJ1-5; 8 bases fit TRBD1. Trimming took 9 bases from V and 3 from J; bases not matched to a gene: 4. CDR1 and CDR2 from the germline V gene are LNHDA and SQIVND (reference sequence). The CDR3 extends over 13 amino acids. CDR3 sequence reads: CASGTGLNQPQHF. For the CDR3, the DNA is TGTGCCAGCGGGACAGGCCTCAATCAGCCCCAGCATTTT. Together with reference TRBV19 and TRBJ1-5, the CDR3 gives the full variable domain: DGGITQSPKYLFRKEGQNVTLSCEQNLNHDAMYWYRQDPGQGLRLIYYSQIVNDFQKGDIAEGYSVSREKKESFPLTVTSAQKNPTAFYLCASGTGLNQPQHFGDGTRLSIL.

The J gene is TRBJ2-2, the V gene TRBV4-2; 11 positions match TRBD2. CDR3 length: 15 amino acids. Trimming at V came to 3 bases and at J to 6 bases, leaving 3 bases not matched to a gene. Germline CDR1 reads LGHNA; CDR2 reads YNFKEQ. CDR3 residues: CASSHGSGGAGELFF. The CDR3 nucleotides are TGTGCCAGCAGCCATGGTAGCGGGGGGGCCGGGGAGCTGTTTTTT.

This clonotype occurred many times. The chain recombines TRBV5-6 with TRBJ2-1; 7 bases line up with TRBD2. The CDR3 runs 15 residues. Trimming at V came to 4 bases and at J to 8 bases, leaving 12 bases not matched to a gene. In germline, CDR1 is SGHDT, CDR2 YYEEEE. As DNA, the CDR3 is TGTGCCAGCAGCACAAGCGGGGTCTCGAAGGATGAGCAGTTCTTC. It is translated as CASSTSGVSKDEQFF. The full variable domain, its missing parts supplied by reference TRBV5-6 and TRBJ2-1, is DAGVTQSPTHLIKTRGQQVTLRCSPKSGHDTVSWYQQALGQGPQFIFQYYEEEERQRGNFPDRFSGHQFPNYSSELNVNALLLGDSALYLCASSTSGVSKDEQFFGPGTRLTVL.

This clonotype was counted ten times or more. The V gene is TRBV11-2, the J gene TRBJ2-1, with D uncertain. This CDR3 is 15 amino acids long. With 4 bases removed from V and 3 bases from J, the gap between germline ends came to 13 bases. Germline CDR1 SGHAT, CDR2 FQNNGV. The CDR3 loop reads CASSSGSGVYNEQFF. CDR3 DNA: TGTGCCAGCAGCTCGGGCAGTGGGGTCTACAATGAGCAGTTCTTC.

The sample holds many counts of this clonotype. The genes are TRBV5-1 and TRBJ2-3, with TRBD2 identical over 9 bases. V lost 3 bases to trimming and J lost 0 bases; unmatched junction nucleotides: 5. Looked up from germline, CDR1 is SGHRS and CDR2 is YFSETQ. The CDR3 loop spans 16 amino acids. The CDR3 DNA sequence: TGCGCCAGCAGCTCCGGGACTAGCCCTAGCACAGATACGCAGTATTTT. It translates to CASSSGTSPSTDTQYF. Variable domain in full (rest from reference TRBV5-1 and TRBJ2-3): KAGVTQTPRYLIKTRGQQVTLSCSPISGHRSVSWYQQTPGQGLQFLFEYFSETQRNKGNFPGRFSGRQFSNSRSEMNVSTLELGDSALYLCASSSGTSPSTDTQYFGPGTRLTVL.

In its sample, this clonotype was seen once. The chain has TRBV12-3 or TRBV12-4 and TRBJ2-5, with 13 bases lining up with TRBD2. Trimming cost V 3 bases and J 7 bases; bases outside gene matches: 5. The CDR3 is 15 amino acids. CDR3 amino acids: CASSLRLAGGPTQYF. CDR3 DNA: TGTGCCAGCAGTTTGAGACTAGCGGGGGGCCCGACCCAGTACTTC.

This clonotype was found many times. The chain is built from TRBV27 and TRBJ2-1; D unresolved. CDR3 size: 14 residues. CDR1 is MNHEY and CDR2 is SMNVEV in the germline V gene (reference sequence). V lost 4 bases and J lost 2, with 9 bases in between. In DNA form, the CDR3 reads TGTGCCAGCAGTTGGGGATCCACCTACAATGAGCAGTTCTTC. It translates to CASSWGSTYNEQFF.

With regard to this clonotype: A much larger clonotype is one base distant, so this may be a read error. The chain uses TRBV6-1 and TRBJ1-4; TRBD1 aligns across 7 bases. The length of the CDR3 is 16 residues. CDR1 is MNHNS, CDR2 SASEGT, per germline. The junction had 12 bases not matched to a gene; V was cut back by 11 bases and J by 0 bases. CDR3 DNA: TGTGCCGGACAGACAGGGTGGCCTCCAACTAATGAAAAACTGTTTTTT. It is translated as CAGQTGWPPTNEKLFF.

The genes are TRBV27 and TRBJ2-7; a weak D match, TRBD1 (5 bases). Trimming took 7 bases from V and 8 from J, leaving 18 bases between them. Germline CDR1 reads MNHEY; CDR2 reads SMNVEV (reference sequence). CDR3 length equals 13 residues. The CDR3 loop reads CASTQGPLTKQYF. CDR3 nucleotides: TGTGCCAGCACTCAGGGCCCCCTAACCAAGCAGTACTTC.

The chain uses TRBV9 and TRBJ2-2; 10 nucleotides line up with TRBD1. The V gene end was trimmed by 3 bases and the J gene end by 5 bases; junction bases not matched to a gene: 13. The CDR3 runs 18 residues. The V gene's germline CDR1 is SGDLS and CDR2 YYNGEE. The chain's CDR3 is CASSEGYRDRGVTGELFF. The CDR3 region has the DNA TGTGCCAGCAGCGAGGGTTATCGGGACAGGGGTGTTACCGGGGAGCTGTTTTTT.

This clonotype was counted many times. The chain couples TRBV5-1 to TRBJ2-7, with D tentatively TRBD1 or TRBD2 (5 bases each). Trimming removed 4 bases at V and 7 bases at J, with 21 bases between. Germline CDR1 is SGHRS and CDR2 is YFSETQ. This CDR3 comprises 15 residues. The CDR3 DNA reads as TGCGCCAGCAGCCCTCCGGGGACGTCCTTTAGTGAGCAGTACTTC. This encodes CASSPPGTSFSEQYF.

Comments on this clonotype: This may arise from a read error, as a much more abundant clone is one base away. This likely comes from a read error, as the CDR3 has no conserved phenylalanine or tryptophan at its end. The chain is built from TRBV27 and TRBJ1-1, with TRBD1 as a possible D gene (5 bases). CDR1 and CDR2 from the germline V gene are MNHEY and SMNVEV (reference sequence). This CDR3 is built from 14 residues. Trimming cost V 6 bases and J 0 bases, with 11 bases left between them. The CDR3 DNA follows: TGTGCCAGCAGAGGGAGGGGCATGAACACTGAAGCTTTCCTT. Residues: CASRGRGMNTEAFL.

Notes on this clonotype: One end of the junction does not line up with germline, which may come from a read error. The gene calls are TRBV11-2 and TRBJ2-2; 8 bases are a match to TRBD1. The CDR3 has 15 amino acids. CDR1 is SGHAT and CDR2 is FQNNGV in the germline V gene. The CDR3 loop is CASSLVRGLTGEPFF. DNA of the CDR3: TGTGCCAGCAGCTTAGTCAGGGGGCTCACCGGGGAGCCGTTTTTT.

This clonotype was detected ten times or more. The chain links TRBV18 to TRBJ1-4, with 7 bases identical to TRBD1. With 1 base clipped from V and 10 bases from J, the junction kept 9 bases outside the gene matches. There are 15 residues in the CDR3. Germline values: CDR1 KGHSH, CDR2 LQKENI. The CDR3 bases are TGTGCCAGCTCACCACTTTCGACAGGGTCGGGAAAACTGTTTTTT. Translating gives CASSPLSTGSGKLFF.

This clonotype was counted many times. The chain links TRBV7-8 to TRBJ2-3; tentatively, D is TRBD1 or TRBD2 (5 bases each). CDR3 length equals 15 residues. Trimming took off 10 bases at V and 0 bases at J, with 17 bases between the two ends. Germline CDR1 is SGHVS and CDR2 is FQNEAQ. Here the CDR3 DNA reads TGTGCCACCACGGGGCTCGAAACTAGCACAGATACGCAGTATTTT. As protein: CATTGLETSTDTQYF.